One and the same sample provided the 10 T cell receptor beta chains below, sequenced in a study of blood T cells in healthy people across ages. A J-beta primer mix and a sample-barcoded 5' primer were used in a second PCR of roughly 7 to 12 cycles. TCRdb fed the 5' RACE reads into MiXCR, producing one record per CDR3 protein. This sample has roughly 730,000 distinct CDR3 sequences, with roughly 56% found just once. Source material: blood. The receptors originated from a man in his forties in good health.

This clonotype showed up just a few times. This CDR3 reads CSASQWTSGGGEQYF. CDR3 sequence (DNA): TGCAGTGCTAGCCAATGGACTAGCGGGGGTGGAGAGCAGTACTTC. The chain joins TRBV20-1 to TRBJ2-7, with 13 bases lining up with TRBD2. Germline V gene lookup returns CDR1 DFQATT and CDR2 SNEGSKA (reference sequence). CDR3 length: 15 residues. V trimming: 3 bases; J trimming: 7 bases; junction bases outside the gene matches: 9.

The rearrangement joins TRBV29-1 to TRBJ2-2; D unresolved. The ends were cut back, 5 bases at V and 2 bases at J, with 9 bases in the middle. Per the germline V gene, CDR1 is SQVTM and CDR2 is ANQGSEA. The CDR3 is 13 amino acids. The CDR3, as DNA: TGCAGCGTTCTAGGGCCAAACACCGGGGAGCTGTTTTTT. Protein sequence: CSVLGPNTGELFF.

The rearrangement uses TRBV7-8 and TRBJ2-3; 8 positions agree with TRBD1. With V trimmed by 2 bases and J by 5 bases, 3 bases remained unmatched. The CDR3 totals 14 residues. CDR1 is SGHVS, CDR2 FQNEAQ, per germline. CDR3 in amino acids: CASSLIQGVDTQYF. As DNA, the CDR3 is TGTGCCAGCAGCTTAATACAGGGGGTAGATACGCAGTATTTT. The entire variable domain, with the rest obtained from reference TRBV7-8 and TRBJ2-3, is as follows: GAGVSQSPRYKVAKRGQDVALRCDPISGHVSLFWYQQALGQGPEFLTYFQNEAQLDKSGLPSDRFFAERPEGSVSTLKIQRTQQEDSAVYLCASSLIQGVDTQYFGPGTRLTVL.

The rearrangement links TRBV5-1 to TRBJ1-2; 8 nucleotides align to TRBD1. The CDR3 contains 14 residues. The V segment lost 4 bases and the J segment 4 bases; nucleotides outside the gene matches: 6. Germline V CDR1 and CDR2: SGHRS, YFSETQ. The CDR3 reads CASSHGTGGYGYTF. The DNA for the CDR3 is TGCGCCAGCAGCCACGGAACAGGGGGCTATGGCTACACCTTC.

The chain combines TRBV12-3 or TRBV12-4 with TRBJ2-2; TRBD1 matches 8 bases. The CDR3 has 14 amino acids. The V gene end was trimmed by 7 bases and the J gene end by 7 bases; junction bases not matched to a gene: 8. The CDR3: CASKRQGWGGELFF. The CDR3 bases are TGTGCCAGCAAACGACAGGGGTGGGGCGGGGAGCTGTTTTTT.

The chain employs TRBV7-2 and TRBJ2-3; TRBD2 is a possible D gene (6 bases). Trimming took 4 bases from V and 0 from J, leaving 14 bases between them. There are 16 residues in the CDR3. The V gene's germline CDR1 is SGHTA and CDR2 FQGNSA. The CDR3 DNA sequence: TGTGCCAGCAGCTCTGTGGGCGGGGCTAGCACAGATACGCAGTATTTT. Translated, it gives CASSSVGGASTDTQYF.

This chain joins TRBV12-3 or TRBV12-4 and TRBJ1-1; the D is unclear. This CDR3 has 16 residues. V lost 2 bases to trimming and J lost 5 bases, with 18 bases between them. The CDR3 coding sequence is TGTGCCAGCAGTTTATGGTGGGTCGGCAGACAAACTGAAGCTTTCTTT. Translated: CASSLWWVGRQTEAFF.

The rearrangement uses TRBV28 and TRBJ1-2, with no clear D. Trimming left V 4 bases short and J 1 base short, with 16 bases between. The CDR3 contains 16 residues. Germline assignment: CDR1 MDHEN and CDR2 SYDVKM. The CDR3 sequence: CASSSPPPAINYGYTF. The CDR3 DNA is TGTGCCAGCAGTTCTCCACCGCCGGCTATTAACTATGGCTACACCTTC.

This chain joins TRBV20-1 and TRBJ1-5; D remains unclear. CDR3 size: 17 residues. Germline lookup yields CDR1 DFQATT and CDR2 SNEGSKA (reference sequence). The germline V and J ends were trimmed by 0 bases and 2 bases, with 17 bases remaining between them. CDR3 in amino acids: CSARDRTEIPGNQPQHF. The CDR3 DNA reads TGCAGTGCTAGAGATCGCACAGAGATTCCCGGCAATCAGCCCCAGCATTTT.

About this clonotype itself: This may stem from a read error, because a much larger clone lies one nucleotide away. The CDR3 here is CAPGPQETQYF. CDR3 coding DNA: TGTGCCCCGGGTCCCCAAGAGACCCAGTACTTC. J is TRBJ2-5 and V is TRBV25-1; no firm D call. Germline lookup yields CDR1 MGHDK and CDR2 SYGVNS. V lost 11 bases and J lost 1, with 8 bases in between. The CDR3 has 11 residues.